The text below deals with one T cell receptor beta chain. The antigen is unknown. The record originates from a study of regulatory T cells in long-lasting Graves disease. Study outcomes and limitations: Fewer public clonotypes were shared by new patients (approximately 970) than by persistent patients (roughly 2,600).

With iRepertoire HTBI primers and Arm-PCR of CDR3 regions, TCR beta libraries were built. TCRdb re-derived calls from the multiplex PCR reads in MiXCR, one entry per CDR3 protein. Among hundreds of thousands of distinct CDR3 sequences listed, around 15% were seen once. Time point indicated: newly diagnosed GD, antithyroid drugs for less than 3 months. PBMCs provided the RNA from which the TCR library was made. The CDR3 consists of 15 residues. Germline V gene sequence: CDR1 SGHAT, CDR2 FQDESV (reference sequence). After removal of 3 bases from V and 9 bases from J, the junction contained 5 bases not matched to a gene.

Specimen: peripheral blood mononuclear cells (PBMCs), collected at new diagnosis, from a patient treated with antithyroid drugs. The sequence came from a female donor with Graves disease. The chain recombines TRBV11-1 with TRBJ2-1; TRBD2 agrees at 13 bases. The CDR3 protein is CASSLLGLAGPEQFF. In DNA form, the CDR3 reads TGTGCCAGCAGCTTGTTGGGACTAGCGGGACCTGAGCAGTTCTTC. The whole variable domain, remainder taken from reference TRBV11-1 and TRBJ2-1, is EAEVAQSPRYKITEKSQAVAFWCDPISGHATLYWYRQILGQGPELLVQFQDESVVDDSQLPKDRFSAERLKGVDSTLKIQPAELGDSAMYLCASSLLGLAGPEQFFGPGTRLTVL.